This record covers a single T cell receptor (beta chain). The data were obtained in a study of shared clonotypes between healthy human individuals. Sequencing was performed with immunoSEQ multiplex PCR; in TCRdb, only in-frame clones are kept and a portion is missing. Of about 800,000 clones listed, approximately 96% are singletons. In the naive CD8 group, cells lacked CD45RO and were positively selected for CCR7, so terminally differentiated effector memory CD45RA+ cells were left out. The sequence derives from a man aged 25 to 40 in good health. The sample consisted of naive CD8+ T cells sorted from blood.

The CDR3 coding sequence is TGTGCCAGCAGCTGGGACGGTGGCACATACACTGAAGCTTTCTTT. This translates into CASSWDGGTYTEAFF. This sequence joins TRBV27 and TRBJ1-1, with a possible D match to TRBD1 (5 bases). The ends were cut back, 6 bases at V and 3 bases at J, with 17 bases in the middle. This CDR3 has 15 amino acids. Germline lookup yields CDR1 MNHEY and CDR2 SMNVEV (reference sequence).